A single T cell receptor beta chain is shown here with its context. The V gene lost 4 bases and the J gene lost 4 bases, with 21 bases spanning the gap. CDR1 and CDR2 from the germline V gene are LGHDT and YNNKEL (reference sequence). CDR3 size: 17 residues. The sample belongs to a study of T-cell memory formation after mild COVID-19. TCRdb reanalysed the 5' RACE reads using MiXCR and keeps one entry per CDR3 protein. Among under 400,000 distinct CDR3 sequences listed, approximately 29% were seen once. Sequencing was performed on PBMCs or a T cell subset sorted from them (not recorded which). The receptor comes from an adult woman who had mild COVID-19 (a few samples of this study predate the infection). Cell type and time point are not known. The genes are TRBV3-1 and TRBJ2-3; tentatively, D is TRBD2 (6 bases). The CDR3 DNA follows: TGTGCCAGCAGCCCCGGTGCATCGACTAGTTGGGCAGATACGCAGTATTTT. Translation gives CASSPGASTSWADTQYF.